One and the same sample provided the 18 T cell receptor beta chains below, sequenced in a study of response to subunit inactivated influenza vaccine. A single record per CDR3 protein comes from TCRdb applying MiXCR to the RT-PCR reads. The data show about 780,000 distinct CDR3 sequences, around 18% seen once. The sequenced sample was PBMCs from blood, obtained around 5 days after vaccination. The receptors here all came from a man aged 50-60 years who received an inactivated influenza vaccine.

This clonotype was detected many times. The chain employs TRBV28 and TRBJ2-7, with D perhaps TRBD1 or TRBD2 (5 bases each). The V end was cut by 6 bases, the J end by 2 bases, with 17 bases between. CDR1 MDHEN and CDR2 SYDVKM come from the germline V gene. This CDR3 has 15 residues. Here the CDR3 reads CASRKLRGGTYEQYF. In DNA form, the CDR3 reads TGTGCCAGCAGAAAACTGAGGGGCGGAACCTACGAGCAGTACTTC. Full variable domain (remainder filled in from reference TRBV28 and TRBJ2-7): DVKVTQSSRYLVKRTGEKVFLECVQDMDHENMFWYRQDPGLGLRLIYFSYDVKMKEKGDIPEGYSVSREKKERFSLILESASTNQTSMYLCASRKLRGGTYEQYFGPGTRLTVT.

This clonotype was seen more than once but under ten times. This chain connects TRBV20-1 to TRBJ1-1; tentative D call: TRBD1 (6 bases). The CDR3 is 13 amino acids. The germline V and J ends were trimmed by 2 bases and 4 bases, with 11 bases remaining between them. Germline V gene sequence: CDR1 DFQATT, CDR2 SNEGSKA (reference sequence). The CDR3: CSARKGGGTEAFF. The CDR3 bases are TGCAGTGCTAGAAAGGGGGGCGGCACTGAAGCTTTCTTT.

This clonotype was counted only a few times. The chain carries TRBV7-9 and TRBJ2-1; a weak D match, TRBD2 (6 bases). Germline V CDR1 and CDR2: SEHNR, FQNEAQ (reference sequence). CDR3 length: 16 amino acids. V was clipped by 4 bases and J by 1 base, with 14 bases between them. Written as DNA, the CDR3 is TGTGCCAGCAGCTATGGGAGCGGGCCTTCCTACAATGAGCAGTTCTTC. Protein sequence: CASSYGSGPSYNEQFF. Variable domain in full (rest from reference TRBV7-9 and TRBJ2-1): DTGVSQNPRHKITKRGQNVTFRCDPISEHNRLYWYRQTLGQGPEFLTYFQNEAQLEKSRLLSDRFSAERPKGSFSTLEIQRTEQGDSAMYLCASSYGSGPSYNEQFFGPGTRLTVL.

V and J are TRBV4-1 and TRBJ2-1; TRBD2 might be the D (7 bases). V was pared by 2 bases and J by 5 bases, with 16 bases between. This CDR3 comprises 16 residues. Germline V gives CDR1 MGHRA, CDR2 YSYEKL. Here the CDR3 reads CASSQIVGGGHNEQFF. Here the CDR3 DNA reads TGCGCCAGCAGCCAAATCGTAGGGGGGGGCCACAATGAGCAGTTCTTC.

This clonotype has ten or more counts. J is TRBJ2-7 and V is TRBV10-2; tentatively, D is TRBD1 (6 bases). Trimming pared 2 bases from V and 6 bases from J, leaving 11 bases between. The CDR3 runs to 13 residues. The V gene's germline CDR1 is WSHSY and CDR2 SAAADI. CDR3 DNA: TGCGCCAGCAGTGAGGGCAGGGGCGCCGAGCAGTACTTC. Its translation is CASSEGRGAEQYF.

This clonotype was recorded many times. This chain connects TRBV12-3 or TRBV12-4 to TRBJ1-1, with D possibly matching TRBD1 (5 bases). CDR3 length: 13 amino acids. The V and J ends lost 3 bases and 11 bases respectively, with 16 bases between them. The DNA for the CDR3 is TGTGCCAGCAGTTTGGGGCAGGAGTCGGGTGCTTTCTTT. Protein: CASSLGQESGAFF.

J is TRBJ2-3 and V is TRBV20-1; D gene ambiguous. Looked up from germline, CDR1 is DFQATT and CDR2 is SNEGSKA (reference sequence). This CDR3 is 14 amino acids long. Trimming shortened V by 0 bases and J by 2 bases, and 9 bases separated the two germline ends. CDR3 sequence: CSARDARDTDTQYF. The CDR3 DNA follows: TGCAGTGCTAGAGATGCTAGAGACACAGATACGCAGTATTTT.

This chain links TRBV6-1 with TRBJ2-5; TRBD2 matches at 9 bases. The CDR3 has 14 amino acids. Germline CDR1 reads MNHNS; CDR2 reads SASEGT. Trimming took 6 bases from V and 5 from J; bases not matched to a gene: 7. The CDR3 sequence: CASRSGRTWETQYF. The CDR3 bases are TGTGCCAGCAGGAGCGGGAGGACGTGGGAGACCCAGTACTTC.

The chain combines TRBV10-1 with TRBJ2-1; TRBD2 agrees at 13 bases. V lost 7 bases to trimming and J lost 5 bases; unmatched junction nucleotides: 5. Germline V gene data show CDR1 as WNHNN and CDR2 as SYGVQD (reference sequence). The CDR3 runs 15 residues. The CDR3 DNA follows: TGCGCCAGCAAAACCGGGACTAGCGGGAACAATGAGCAGTTCTTC. It is translated as CASKTGTSGNNEQFF.

There are many counts of this clonotype. The rearrangement links TRBV5-1 to TRBJ2-5; TRBD2 agrees at 7 bases. The CDR3 has 16 amino acids. V was clipped by 0 bases and J by 5 bases; unmatched bases: 10. Germline V CDR1 and CDR2: SGHRS, YFSETQ. CDR3 nucleotide sequence: TGCGCCAGCAGCTTGGGTCGAATAGCGGGTGGCGAGACCCAGTACTTC. Protein sequence: CASSLGRIAGGETQYF. Using reference TRBV5-1 and TRBJ2-5 for the parts outside the CDR3, the full variable domain is KAGVTQTPRYLIKTRGQQVTLSCSPISGHRSVSWYQQTPGQGLQFLFEYFSETQRNKGNFPGRFSGRQFSNSRSEMNVSTLELGDSALYLCASSLGRIAGGETQYFGPGTRLLVL.

In its sample, this clonotype was seen many times. The chain couples TRBV20-1 to TRBJ2-7; D might be TRBD1 or TRBD2, each matching 5 bases. V dropped 6 bases and J dropped 6 bases, with 15 bases sitting between them. CDR3 length: 12 amino acids. Per the germline V gene, CDR1 is DFQATT and CDR2 is SNEGSKA (reference sequence). CDR3 nucleotides: TGCAGTGCCAGACCCGGGGCCGGCGAGCAGTACTTC. Protein product: CSARPGAGEQYF.

The rearrangement uses TRBV4-3 and TRBJ2-1; a weak D match, TRBD2 (5 bases). Trimming pared 2 bases from V and 5 bases from J, leaving 16 bases between. The germline V gene has CDR1 LGHNA and CDR2 YSLEER. The CDR3 totals 16 residues. CDR3: CASSQLRDRWDNEQFF. DNA for the CDR3: TGCGCCAGCAGCCAACTACGGGATAGATGGGACAATGAGCAGTTCTTC.

This clonotype was seen a few times. The rearrangement links TRBV25-1 to TRBJ2-1, with TRBD2 identical over 9 bases. V lost 8 bases, J lost 5 bases, and 10 bases stayed unmatched. From germline, CDR1 is MGHDK and CDR2 SYGVNS. The CDR3 is made up of 15 amino acids. The CDR3 loop reads CASARPGTSHNEQFF. The CDR3 DNA reads TGTGCCAGCGCACGACCCGGGACTAGCCACAATGAGCAGTTCTTC.

V and J are TRBV28 and TRBJ2-1, with TRBD2 matching over 10 bases. The CDR3 has 16 residues. Germline assignment: CDR1 MDHEN and CDR2 SYDVKM. J was trimmed by 3 bases and V by 6 bases; bases with no gene match: 8. The chain's CDR3 is CASSPPSGRDYNEQFF. CDR3 DNA sequence: TGTGCCAGCAGCCCACCTAGCGGGAGAGACTACAATGAGCAGTTCTTC.

This clonotype was found a few times. This sequence joins TRBV30 and TRBJ2-7; D is unclear. The CDR3 contains 15 residues. Trimming took 0 bases from V and 5 from J, leaving 17 bases between them. The V gene's germline CDR1 is GTSNPN and CDR2 SVGIG (reference sequence). CDR3 sequence reads: CAWSVMSSRVNEQYF. CDR3 nucleotide sequence: TGTGCCTGGAGTGTAATGAGTTCCAGAGTCAACGAGCAGTACTTC.

The V call is TRBV3-1, the J call TRBJ2-7; D might be TRBD2 (6 bases). V gave up 4 bases and J gave up 4 bases, with 17 bases separating them. Germline lookup yields CDR1 LGHDT and CDR2 YNNKEL (reference sequence). The CDR3 has 15 amino acids. The CDR3 DNA reads TGTGCCAGCAGCCCACCGGGACTCAGTTTATACGAGCAGTACTTC. Translating it yields CASSPPGLSLYEQYF.

The CDR3 DNA is TGTGCCAGCAGCTTAGGACTAGCGGGAGGCTATGATACGCAGTATTTT. It translates to CASSLGLAGGYDTQYF. This chain links TRBV7-7 with TRBJ2-3; TRBD2 matches at 13 bases. Germline assignment: CDR1 SSHAT and CDR2 FNYEAQ (reference sequence). CDR3 length: 16 residues. The V gene end was trimmed by 1 base and the J gene end by 6 bases; junction bases not matched to a gene: 4.

This clonotype was counted only a few times. The chain is built from TRBV5-6 and TRBJ2-2; no clear D gene. The CDR3 is made up of 13 amino acids. V was cut by 3 bases and J by 6 bases, with 9 bases left in between. Germline V lookup: CDR1 SGHDT, CDR2 YYEEEE. This CDR3 reads CASSWTTPGELFF. The CDR3 DNA is TGTGCCAGCAGCTGGACGACTCCCGGGGAGCTGTTTTTT.